This paragraph reports one T cell receptor beta chain. This sample stems from a study of technical replicates of blood from a few donors. Measured with immunoSEQ multiplex PCR; TCRdb has only the in-frame clones, and not every one. The sample carries fewer than 75,000 clones, approximately 93% recorded once. Germline CDR1 is SGDLS and CDR2 is YYNGEE. This CDR3 contains 15 residues. Trimming stripped 3 bases from V and 3 bases from J, with 13 bases between. The chain has TRBV9 and TRBJ2-1; D perhaps matches TRBD2 (6 bases). The source material was T cells isolated from PBMCs. This sequence originates from a human donor in good health. CDR3 bases: TGTGCCAGCAGCGAACGGGCGGGGAACTACAATGAGCAGTTCTTC. Amino acids: CASSERAGNYNEQFF. The variable domain in full, with the rest retrieved from reference TRBV9 and TRBJ2-1, is DSGVTQTPKHLITATGQRVTLRCSPRSGDLSVYWYQQSLDQGLQFLIQYYNGEERAKGNILERFSAQQFPDLHSELNLSSLELGDSALYFCASSERAGNYNEQFFGPGTRLTVL.